This T cell receptor beta chain originates from a study of CD8 T cells in Susac syndrome (dated by TCRdb to between 2018 and 2021). For context, the study as a whole: Of the Susac syndrome patients who were sequenced, roughly eight were in clinical remission while roughly 6 had clinically active disease. Susac syndrome patients were therapy-naive, on corticosteroids (some also receiving IVIg), or on IVIg alone at blood withdrawal. Whether CD8+ T cell activation and differentiation in Susac syndrome was antigen driven was tested using repertoire sequencing. The study compared CD8+ T cell repertoire clonality among over ten healthy donors, approximately 14 Susac syndrome patients and 15 or so multiple sclerosis patients. Points the paper makes about the study in general: Susac syndrome CD8+ repertoires showed clonal expansion, highest in CD8+ TEMRA cells and greater in clinically active than remitting patients. Roughly 15 Susac-specific public clones were identified in the total CD8+ repertoire, and several Susac-specific public clones were identified in the CD8+ TEMRA repertoire. The TCR sequencing and HLA analysis was acknowledged to have included a relatively small number of individuals.

RNA was extracted with the RNeasy kit and 0.5 to 1 ug was reverse transcribed using random hexamers. The immunoSEQ multiplex PCR assay, which covers 54 Vbeta and 13 Jbeta segments, was used to amplify TCR beta CDR3 regions. PCR amplification bias was corrected using a synthetic template baseline for primer optimization and computational correction. In the paper's pipeline: Reads were annotated to V, D and J genes according to IMGT and were analyzed with immunoSEQ Analyzer, with only productive sequences retained. Clonality was computed as one minus Shannon entropy normalized by log2 of the number of productive unique sequences. For each patient and control, public and private clones were evaluated within the 100 most prevalent clones. Susac-specific clones were defined as absent from healthy and MS cohorts, over a thousand published viral clones and other ImmuneACCESS disease sequences. TCRdb passed the public sequencing reads through fastp at Q25 and MiXCR, retaining productive beta sequences. Entries are consolidated by CDR3 protein sequence, retaining the most common genes and DNA. TCRdb, rather than the study authors, made the V and J calls. Present in this sample are about 83,000 distinct CDR3 sequences, around 96% of which were seen just once. 0.4% to 0.45% of the sample goes to the ten largest clones.

Peripheral blood CD8+ and CD4+ T cells from healthy donors, Susac syndrome patients and multiple sclerosis patients were profiled by high-throughput TCR beta sequencing. Recently defined diagnostic criteria for definite or probable disease were met by the Susac syndrome patients. CD8+ TEMRA cells were enriched by FACS, while bulk CD8+ and CD4+ T cells were purified by magnetic negative isolation. Blood was drawn into EDTA tubes, processed within 24 hours, and PBMCs were isolated by density gradient centrifugation. PBMCs intended for TCR sequencing were cryopreserved in liquid nitrogen and were subsequently thawed in a 37 degrees C water bath. The sorted or isolated CD4+, CD8+ and CD8+ TEMRA cells had a purity of 90% or higher. With regard to this clonotype: It has no known antigen specificity. No much larger clone exists at a distance of one base, and base qualities are not known.

Relative to germline, V is 8 bases shorter and J is 5 bases shorter, with 17 bases between their ends. The cysteine opens and the phenylalanine closes a CDR3 of 14 amino acids. The kept DNA is CDR3 alone, 42 bases in frame from the first base. CDR1 is given as LNHNV and CDR2 as YYDKDF, both from the germline V gene (reference sequence). This sequence originates from a human donor with Susac syndrome. The sequenced sample was CD8+ T cells from PBMCs. The chain is assembled from TRBV15 and TRBJ2-3; the D element might be TRBD1 or TRBD2, as each aligns at 5 bases. The nucleotides are TGTGCCACCCGATCCGCAAGTGGGGGAGATACGCAGTATTTT. It translates as CATRSASGGDTQYF.